One sample yielded the 2 T cell receptor beta chains listed below, sequenced in a study of Ad26.COV2.S vaccination and SARS-CoV-2 variants. Described treatment: around 19 received Ad26.COV2.S at low or high dose, single or two shots; several received placebo; per-sample allocation not given. Day 63 after the first vaccine or placebo injection was the time point for sampling. Here immunoSEQ multiplex PCR was the method, and the copy in TCRdb shows in-frame clones only, minus some. This sample has a few hundred thousand clones; approximately 87% occur once, and the top ten carry 3.6%. This specimen consisted of peripheral blood, obtained in a trial of Ad26.COV2.S vaccine versus placebo. The receptors here all came from a person aged 18-60 years who received the Ad26.COV2.S COVID-19 vaccine or a placebo.

The J gene is TRBJ2-7, the V gene TRBV28; 7 bases align to TRBD1. In germline, CDR1 is MDHEN, CDR2 SYDVKM. Trimming took 3 bases from V and 3 from J; bases not matched to a gene: 5. The CDR3 totals 14 residues. The CDR3 spells CASSFQGENYEQYF. The CDR3 nucleotides are TGTGCCAGCAGTTTCCAGGGGGAAAACTACGAGCAGTACTTC. The full variable domain, rest sourced from reference TRBV28 and TRBJ2-7, is DVKVTQSSRYLVKRTGEKVFLECVQDMDHENMFWYRQDPGLGLRLIYFSYDVKMKEKGDIPEGYSVSREKKERFSLILESASTNQTSMYLCASSFQGENYEQYFGPGTRLTVT.

This clone was observed a single time. The J gene is TRBJ2-2, the V gene TRBV7-3; D ambiguous. Trimming took off 5 bases at V and 7 bases at J, with 11 bases between the two ends. The germline gives CDR1 SGHTA, CDR2 FQGTGA. The CDR3 is 13 amino acids. The DNA of the CDR3 is TGTGCCAGCAGCGCCTTAGTGAGCGGGGAGCTGTTTTTT. It yields the protein CASSALVSGELFF. Together with reference TRBV7-3 and TRBJ2-2, the CDR3 gives the full variable domain: GAGVSQTPSNKVTEKGKYVELRCDPISGHTALYWYRQSLGQGPEFLIYFQGTGAADDSGLPNDRFFAVRPEGSVSTLKIQRTERGDSAVYLCASSALVSGELFFGEGSRLTVL.